A selection of T cell receptor beta chains follows, all from one sample in a study of T cell repertoires in cytomegalovirus infection. Their recognized antigens are unknown. TCRdb re-called the reads with MiXCR, one entry per CDR3 protein. This sample has roughly 700,000 distinct CDR3 sequences; about 30% occur once, and the top ten carry 15% to 20%. The input for sequencing was cultured PBMCs, taken from culture after CMV antigen stimulation. Source of these receptors: a human donor in good health (CMV status not recorded). Some clones in this sample may be carry-over from other donors' samples. Each CDR3 is given with its conserved first and last residue. Fields, in order: J gene, V gene, D gene, clone size, CDR3 DNA, CDR3 protein. D genes are given only for firm matches. Some rows have no size entry. The others give once, few or many, or a class for an expanded clone.

TRBJ2-3 TRBV5-5 . few TGTGCCAGCAGCTTGGGGGCCGGGGCCCACGATACGCAGTATTTT CASSLGAGAHDTQYF
TRBJ2-1 TRBV6-2/TRBV6-3 TRBD2 . TGTGCCAGCCTTAACCTTGACGCCGGGACTAGCGGGTACTACAATGAGCAGTTCTTC CASLNLDAGTSGYYNEQFF
TRBJ2-5 TRBV7-9 TRBD2 once TGTGCCAGCAGCTTAGTAGGCGGGGGGGCTTGGGAGACCCAGTACTTC CASSLVGGGAWETQYF
TRBJ2-1 TRBV6-5 TRBD1 few TGTGCCAGCAGTTACGACAGGGCTCGGAATGAGCAGTTCTTC CASSYDRARNEQFF
TRBJ2-5 TRBV4-2 . . TGTGCCAGCAGCCAACCAAGTAGTCCCCAGTACTTC CASSQPSSPQYF
TRBJ1-5 TRBV24-1 . . TGTGCCACCAGTGAGTATCAGCCCCAGCATTTT CATSEYQPQHF
TRBJ2-1 TRBV7-8 . many TGTGCCAGCAGCCCCAGGGGGGACTCCTACAATGAGCAGTTCTTC CASSPRGDSYNEQFF
TRBJ2-7 TRBV6-5 . . TGTGCCAGCACAAGGGGGGGCCTCTACGAGCAGTACTTC CASTRGGLYEQYF
TRBJ2-1 TRBV10-3 . . TGTGCCATCAGTGACCCAGAGCGGAGGAGCTCCTACAATGAGCAGTTCTTC CAISDPERRSSYNEQFF
TRBJ1-5 TRBV28 . . TGTGCCAGCAAACTTCACAGACGTTATAGCAATCAGCCCCAGCATTTT CASKLHRRYSNQPQHF
TRBJ1-1 TRBV7-2 TRBD1 . TGTGCCAGCAGCCCACGGCCAGGGGGATTGAACACTGAAGCTTTCTTT CASSPRPGGLNTEAFF
TRBJ2-1 TRBV7-9 . few TGTGCCAGCAGCTTAGAAAAGCAGTTCTTC CASSLEKQFF
TRBJ1-6 TRBV9 . . TGTGCCAGCAGCGTAGAGGCTTTTAATTCACCCCTCCACTTT CASSVEAFNSPLHF
TRBJ2-1 TRBV7-2 TRBD2 . TGTGCCAGCATCCCTGCCGCGGGACTAGTCAAGAATGAGCAGTTCTTC CASIPAAGLVKNEQFF
TRBJ1-6 TRBV5-6 . . TGTGCCAGCAGTCTCCCGGGGGGCGATTCACCCCTCCACTTT CASSLPGGDSPLHF
TRBJ2-6 TRBV12-3/TRBV12-4 . . TGTGCCACCGAGACAGTAAGCGCTTCTGGGGCCAACGTCCTGACTTTC CATETVSASGANVLTF
TRBJ1-6 TRBV6-6 . . TGTGCCAGCAGTTACGCGGGAAATAATTCACCCCTCCACTTT CASSYAGNNSPLHF
TRBJ2-4 TRBV11-2 . . TGTGCCAGCAGCTTGAGGTGGGCAAGCCACAAAAACATTCAGTACTTC CASSLRWASHKNIQYF
TRBJ2-7 TRBV6-5 . . TGTGCCAGCAGTTACCGGGACAAGGGCACCTACGAGCAGTACTTC CASSYRDKGTYEQYF
TRBJ1-1 TRBV6-1 . few TGTGCCAGCAGAGCCGGGTCCTCTGTGAACACTGAAGCTTTCTTT CASRAGSSVNTEAFF
TRBJ1-5 TRBV5-1 . few TGCGCCAGCAGCCCGGGGGTGGGGTCCCTCAATCAGCCCCAGCATTTT CASSPGVGSLNQPQHF
TRBJ1-4 TRBV4-3 TRBD1 . TGCGCCAGCAGCCTTCGACAGGGTCTAGAAAAACTGTTTTTT CASSLRQGLEKLFF
TRBJ1-1 TRBV7-6 . few TGTGCCAGCAGCTTGAGATCTGGTCGGGGAACTGAAGCTTTCTTT CASSLRSGRGTEAFF
TRBJ1-2 TRBV7-2 TRBD1 . TGTGCCAGCAGCCTCCGGGACAGCACGGTCGGCTACACCTTC CASSLRDSTVGYTF
TRBJ2-3 TRBV7-9 . many TGTGCCAGCTCGAAGAAGCAGGAAGCAGATACGCAGTATTTT CASSKKQEADTQYF
TRBJ2-7 TRBV19 . . TGTGCCTCCTCCAAAGGGCACGGCTGGGAGAGCTCCTACGAGCAGTACTTC CASSKGHGWESSYEQYF
TRBJ2-1 TRBV5-4 TRBD2 few TGTGCCAGCAGCTCGCGGGGGGTCTACAATGAGCAGTTCTTC CASSSRGVYNEQFF
TRBJ2-1 TRBV29-1 . . TGCAGCACCGGGGACTCCTACAATGAGCAGTTCTTC CSTGDSYNEQFF
TRBJ2-1 TRBV27 TRBD2 . TGTGCCAGCAGTTCGGGACTAGCGGGAACGAATGAGCAGTTCTTC CASSSGLAGTNEQFF
TRBJ2-5 TRBV7-9 . . TGTGCCAGCAGCTCCCTGAACGGTCCCGGGTGGACCCAGTACTTC CASSSLNGPGWTQYF
TRBJ2-1 TRBV18 TRBD1 . TGTGCCAGCTCACCACCGACAGGGCGGAATGGTGAGCAGTTCTTC CASSPPTGRNGEQFF
TRBJ1-1 TRBV12-5 TRBD1 . TGTGCTAGTGCCCACCACAGGGGAGGGACTGAAGCTTTCTTT CASAHHRGGTEAFF
TRBJ2-7 TRBV20-1 TRBD1 . TGCAGTGCCTCTGGACAGGGGGACTACGAGCAGTACTTC CSASGQGDYEQYF
TRBJ2-7 TRBV4-3 TRBD1 few TGCGCCAGCAGCCAAGATTGGGGGACAGGGGGCTACGAGCAGTACTTC CASSQDWGTGGYEQYF
TRBJ1-6 TRBV18 TRBD1 . TGTGCCAGCTCACCTAACCGGGACAGTAATTCACCCCTCCACTTT CASSPNRDSNSPLHF
TRBJ2-7 TRBV19 . . TGTGCCAGTAGTATTCCCGGTTACGAGCAGTACTTC CASSIPGYEQYF
TRBJ1-1 TRBV14 . . TGTGCCAGCAGCTTAAGAGTGGGCGCGGCTGAAGCTTTCTTT CASSLRVGAAEAFF
TRBJ2-5 TRBV12-3/TRBV12-4 . few TGTGCCAGCAGTTTCCGCTTCTTCGGGGAGACCCAGTACTTC CASSFRFFGETQYF
TRBJ2-7 TRBV20-1 . few TGCAGTGCAAACCTAGGAGCCTACGAGCAGTACTTC CSANLGAYEQYF
TRBJ2-7 TRBV5-4 TRBD1 . TGTGCCAGCAGCCATAGACAGGGGGGTTCCTACGAGCAGTACTTC CASSHRQGGSYEQYF
TRBJ1-3 TRBV19 . few TGTGCCAGTAGAGACGACAGTCTAAGCTCTGGAAACACCATATATTTT CASRDDSLSSGNTIYF
TRBJ1-3 TRBV11-2 . . TGTGCCAGCAGCTTAGTCCCCCCCTGGGGAGGCAAATCCACGGGAAACACCATATATTTT CASSLVPPWGGKSTGNTIYF
TRBJ2-1 TRBV6-2/TRBV6-3 . few TGTGCCAGTTCCCGACTACCGGACTACAATGAGCAGTTCTTC CASSRLPDYNEQFF
TRBJ1-2 TRBV11-2 . . TGTGCCAGCAGCTTGGGGGATGCCTATGGCTACACCTTC CASSLGDAYGYTF
TRBJ2-1 TRBV12-5 . many TGTGCTAGTGGTTTGGTAAGCTCGGGGAATGAGCAGTTCTTC CASGLVSSGNEQFF
TRBJ1-1 TRBV7-9 . . TGTGCCAGCAGCACCCCATGGGTTACTGAAGCTTTCTTT CASSTPWVTEAFF
TRBJ1-1 TRBV11-2 . few TGTGCCAGCAGCCACGACTGGGGAACTGAAGCTTTCTTT CASSHDWGTEAFF
TRBJ1-1 TRBV4-1 . few TGCGCCAGCAGCCAACCCTCCACAGGGTCCGGGACTGAAGCTTTCTTT CASSQPSTGSGTEAFF
TRBJ2-1 TRBV6-5 TRBD2 . TGTGCCAGCAGTTCGACTAGCGCGAGCTCCTACAATGAGCAGTTCTTC CASSSTSASSYNEQFF
TRBJ1-5 TRBV7-2 . few TGTGCCAGCAGCTTACACATTAATCAGCCCCAGCATTTT CASSLHINQPQHF
TRBJ2-2 TRBV28 . once TGTGCCAGCAGCTTCTCACCAGCGAACACCGGGGAGCTGTTTTTT CASSFSPANTGELFF
TRBJ2-3 TRBV7-2 TRBD2 many TGTGCCAGCAGCTTAGGTAGCGGGGGGGATACGCAGTATTTT CASSLGSGGDTQYF
TRBJ1-5 TRBV10-3 . few TGTGCCATCAGTGACCGCCTGGGGGCTAATCAGCCCCAGCATTTT CAISDRLGANQPQHF